This T cell receptor beta chain was identified during a study of low-dose radiotherapy and immunotherapy resistance in tumors. For the study at large: Every two weeks patients got nivolumab 240 mg flat dose, plus ipilimumab 1 mg/kg every six weeks, intravenously.

This CDR3 contains 11 residues. Germline V lookup: CDR1 DFQATT, CDR2 SNEGSKA (reference sequence). With 0 bases removed from V and 6 bases from J, the gap between germline ends came to 3 bases. Noted time point: before trial treatment. This clonotype was recorded many times. Priming of first-strand cDNA relied on TRAV- and TRBV-specific primers (covering alpha and beta chains). TCRs were amplified for approximately 21 PCR cycles with a constant-region primer and V-primer adapter. In TCRdb, the reads were re-called with MiXCR into one record per CDR3 protein. The data hold tens of thousands of distinct CDR3 sequences, with more than 25% observed a single time.

The sequence was collected from a female donor with ovarian cancer. The material was PBMCs, obtained before treatment. The V call is TRBV20-1, the J call TRBJ2-1; D gene ambiguous. The DNA for the CDR3 is TGCAGTGCTAGAGATGCCAATGAGCAGTTCTTC. It codes for CSARDANEQFF.